Below are 7 T cell receptor beta chains sequenced from a single sample in a study of blood T cell repertoires in COVID-19. Repertoires were generated with immunoSEQ multiplex PCR, while TCRdb's copy carries only in-frame clones and drops some. The sample holds 68,000 or so clones, around three quarters seen once. Sequencing was performed on peripheral blood. The receptors originated from a human donor in a cohort sampled during active COVID-19.

The chain couples TRBV10-3 to TRBJ1-4; 9 nucleotides line up with TRBD1. Germline loops: CDR1 ENHRY, CDR2 SYGVKD. The V and J ends lost 3 bases and 5 bases, in that order; junction bases with no gene match: 4. The CDR3 totals 15 residues. CDR3 coding DNA: TGTGCCATCAGTGAAATCGGGACAGGGAATGAAAAACTGTTTTTT. Amino acid sequence: CAISEIGTGNEKLFF.

This chain links TRBV13 with TRBJ2-1; D perhaps matches TRBD1 (6 bases). Germline CDR1 PRHDT, CDR2 FYEKMQ (reference sequence). Trimming left V 2 bases short and J 6 bases short, with 14 bases between. This CDR3 is 15 amino acids long. CDR3 bases: TGTGCCAGCAGCTTACCGGGACAAGCGGCCAATGAGCAGTTCTTC. This gives the protein CASSLPGQAANEQFF. Filled out from reference TRBV13 and TRBJ2-1, the complete variable domain reads AAGVIQSPRHLIKEKRETATLKCYPIPRHDTVYWYQQGPGQDPQFLISFYEKMQSDKGSIPDRFSAQQFSDYHSELNMSSLELGDSALYFCASSLPGQAANEQFFGPGTRLTVL.

The chain couples TRBV6-5 to TRBJ1-6; 7 positions match TRBD1. CDR1 is MNHEY, CDR2 SVGAGI, per germline. J lost 9 bases, V lost 7 bases, and 6 bases had no gene match. The CDR3 covers 13 residues. CDR3 nucleotides: TGTGCCAGCACCCTCGACAGGGTTTCACCCCTCCACTTT. Translation: CASTLDRVSPLHF.

This clone was seen more than once but under ten times. The rearrangement joins TRBV24-1 to TRBJ2-2; D not resolved. Germline-derived CDR1 and CDR2 are KGHDR and SFDVKD. The CDR3 consists of 14 residues. Trimming removed 4 bases from V and 1 base from J, with 6 bases in between. The CDR3 DNA sequence: TGTGCCACCAGTGAGTCATTGAACACCGGGGAGCTGTTTTTT. This codes for CATSESLNTGELFF.

V is TRBV19 and J is TRBJ1-5; no firm D call. The germline CDR1 and CDR2 sequences are LNHDA and SQIVND (reference sequence). The CDR3 runs 14 residues. The V gene lost 9 bases and the J gene lost 0 bases, with 12 bases spanning the gap. The CDR3, as DNA: TGTGCCAGCGCTATGGTGAATAGCAATCAGCCCCAGCATTTT. It encodes CASAMVNSNQPQHF.

This chain connects TRBV6-2 or TRBV6-3 to TRBJ2-7, with D tentatively TRBD1 (6 bases). The CDR3 is 11 residues long. Between the trimmed V and J ends, which lost 4 bases and 9 bases, there was a span of 10 bases. Germline CDR1 reads MNHEY; CDR2 reads SVGEGT. This CDR3 is CASSFQQGQYF. CDR3 DNA: TGTGCCAGCAGTTTCCAACAGGGGCAGTACTTC.

J is TRBJ2-7 and V is TRBV21-1; the D call TRBD2 from the table was never checked on the DNA. TRBV21-1 corresponds to a pseudogene. There are 18 residues in the CDR3. As DNA, the CDR3 is TGTGCCAGCAGCAAAGGTTGGGTAGGCGGCGGGGGGTACCACGAGCAGTACTTC. As protein: CASSKGWVGGGGYHEQYF.